This T cell receptor beta chain stems from a study of identical twins. Whole-study results and caveats: The models systematically underestimated how much out-of-frame TCR alpha was shared in monozygotic twins. Zero-insertion analyses might be partly confounded by invariant T cells like MAIT and iNKT.

With 5 bases removed from V and 3 bases from J, the gap between germline ends came to 8 bases. There are 14 residues in the CDR3. The germline gives CDR1 SEHNR, CDR2 FQNEAQ (reference sequence). With respect to this clonotype: The antigen is unknown.

One entry per CDR3 protein, called by TCRdb with MiXCR from the 5' RACE reads. The table has hundreds of thousands of distinct CDR3 sequences, roughly a quarter seen once. These records were also assigned to another study, of T cells expressing NK-cell markers. From that study: Several experiments employed an anti-gamma-delta TCR antibody to confine sorting to alpha-beta TCR T cells. Unclear, still, was the HCMV specificity of the expanded NKG2C+ T cell clones.

V and J are TRBV7-9 and TRBJ1-6; TRBD1 might be the D (5 bases). This clonotype was sampled from a woman between 18 and 29 years old in good health. Sequenced: CD4+ T cells sorted from blood. This CDR3 reads CASSTGDYNSPLHF. For the CDR3, the DNA is TGTGCCAGCAGCACGGGGGACTATAATTCACCCCTCCACTTT.